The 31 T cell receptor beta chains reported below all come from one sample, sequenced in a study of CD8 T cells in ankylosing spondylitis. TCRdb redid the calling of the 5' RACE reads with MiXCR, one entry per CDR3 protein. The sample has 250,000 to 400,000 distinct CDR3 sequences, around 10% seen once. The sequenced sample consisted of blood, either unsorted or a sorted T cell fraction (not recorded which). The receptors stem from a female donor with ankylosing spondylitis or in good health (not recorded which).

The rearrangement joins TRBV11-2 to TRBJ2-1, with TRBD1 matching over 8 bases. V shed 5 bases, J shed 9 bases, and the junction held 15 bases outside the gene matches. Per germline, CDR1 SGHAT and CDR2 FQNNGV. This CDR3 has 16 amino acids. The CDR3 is CASSRQAGGNYGEQFF. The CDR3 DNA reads TGTGCCAGCAGCCGCCAGGCAGGGGGCAATTACGGTGAGCAGTTCTTC.

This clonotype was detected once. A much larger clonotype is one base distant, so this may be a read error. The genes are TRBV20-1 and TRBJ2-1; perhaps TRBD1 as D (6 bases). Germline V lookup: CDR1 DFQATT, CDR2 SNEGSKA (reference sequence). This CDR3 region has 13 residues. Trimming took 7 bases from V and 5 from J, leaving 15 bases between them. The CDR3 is CSGTDRPNNEQFF. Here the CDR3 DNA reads TGCAGTGGTACCGACAGGCCTAACAATGAGCAGTTCTTC.

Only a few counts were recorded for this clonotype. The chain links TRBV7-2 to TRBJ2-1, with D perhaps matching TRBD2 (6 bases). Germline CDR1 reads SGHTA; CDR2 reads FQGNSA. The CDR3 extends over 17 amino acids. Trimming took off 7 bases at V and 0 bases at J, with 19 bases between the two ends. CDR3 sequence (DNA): TGTGCCAGCACCGTCTATGGGACTTTAAGCTCCTACAATGAGCAGTTCTTC. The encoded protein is CASTVYGTLSSYNEQFF.

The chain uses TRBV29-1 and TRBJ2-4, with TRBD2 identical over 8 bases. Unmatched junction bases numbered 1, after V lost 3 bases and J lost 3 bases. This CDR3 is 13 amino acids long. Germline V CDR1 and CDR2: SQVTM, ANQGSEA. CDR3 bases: TGCAGCGTTGAGAGCGGGAGCAAAAACATTCAGTACTTC. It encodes CSVESGSKNIQYF.

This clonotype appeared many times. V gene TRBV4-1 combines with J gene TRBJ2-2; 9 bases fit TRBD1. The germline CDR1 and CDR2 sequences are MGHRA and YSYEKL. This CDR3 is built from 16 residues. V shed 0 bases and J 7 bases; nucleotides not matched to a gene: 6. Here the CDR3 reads CASSQDLGQGSGELFF. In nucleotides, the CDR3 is TGCGCCAGCAGCCAAGATTTGGGACAGGGTAGCGGGGAGCTGTTTTTT.

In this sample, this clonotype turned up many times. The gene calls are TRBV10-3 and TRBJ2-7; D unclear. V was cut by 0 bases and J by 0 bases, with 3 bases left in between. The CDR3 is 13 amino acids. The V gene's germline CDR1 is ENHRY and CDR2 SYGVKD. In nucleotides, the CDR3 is TGTGCCATCAGTGAGTCAAGCTCCTACGAGCAGTACTTC. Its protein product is CAISESSSYEQYF.

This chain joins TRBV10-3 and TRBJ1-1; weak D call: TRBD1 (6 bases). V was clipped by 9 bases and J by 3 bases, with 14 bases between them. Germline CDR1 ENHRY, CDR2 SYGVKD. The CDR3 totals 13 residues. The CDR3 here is CAIRTNRDTEAFF. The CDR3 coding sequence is TGTGCCATTCGTACGAACAGGGACACTGAAGCTTTCTTT.

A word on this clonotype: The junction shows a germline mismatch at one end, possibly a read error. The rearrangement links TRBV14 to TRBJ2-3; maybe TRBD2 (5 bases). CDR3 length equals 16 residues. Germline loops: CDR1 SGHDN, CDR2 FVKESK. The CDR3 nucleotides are TGTGCCAGCGGCCAAGGACGAGGGCTCGGCACAGATACGCAGTATTTT. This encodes CASGQGRGLGTDTQYF. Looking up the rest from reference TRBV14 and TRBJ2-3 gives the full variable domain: EAGVTQFPSHSVIEKGQTVTLRCDPISGHDNLYWYRRVMGKEIKFLLHFVKESKQDESGMPNNRFLAERTGGTYSTLKVQPAELEDSGVYFCASGQGRGLGTDTQYFGPGTRLTVL.

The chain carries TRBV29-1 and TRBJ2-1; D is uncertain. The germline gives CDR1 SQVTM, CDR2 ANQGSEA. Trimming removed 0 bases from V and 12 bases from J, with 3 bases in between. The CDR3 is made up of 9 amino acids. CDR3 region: CSVEEPQFF. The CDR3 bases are TGCAGCGTTGAAGAGCCGCAGTTCTTC.

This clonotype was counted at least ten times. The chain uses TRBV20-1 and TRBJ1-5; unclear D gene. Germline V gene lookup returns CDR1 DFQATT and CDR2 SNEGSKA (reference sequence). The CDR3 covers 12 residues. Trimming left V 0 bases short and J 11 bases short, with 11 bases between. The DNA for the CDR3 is TGCAGTGCTAGAGATATACAGCAGGCCCAGCATTTT. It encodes CSARDIQQAQHF.

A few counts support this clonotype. The CDR3 region is CASSLDVWGTQYF. CDR3 DNA: TGTGCCAGCAGCTTGGATGTTTGGGGTACGCAGTATTTT. J is TRBJ2-3 and V is TRBV5-6, with D unresolved. Germline V gene data show CDR1 as SGHDT and CDR2 as YYEEEE. V was trimmed by 0 bases and J by 8 bases, leaving 10 bases between them. The CDR3 length is 13 residues.

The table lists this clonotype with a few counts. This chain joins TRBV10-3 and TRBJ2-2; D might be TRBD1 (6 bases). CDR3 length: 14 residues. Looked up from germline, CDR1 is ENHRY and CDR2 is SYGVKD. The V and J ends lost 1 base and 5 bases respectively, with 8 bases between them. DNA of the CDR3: TGTGCCATCAGTGAGTTAACAGGGACCGGGGAGCTGTTTTTT. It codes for CAISELTGTGELFF.

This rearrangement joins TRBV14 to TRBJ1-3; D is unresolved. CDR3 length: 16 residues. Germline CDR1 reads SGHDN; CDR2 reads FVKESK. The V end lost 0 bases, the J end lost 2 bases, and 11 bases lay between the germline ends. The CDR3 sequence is CASSQDHYSTGNTIYF. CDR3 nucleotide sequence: TGTGCCAGCAGCCAAGATCATTACAGCACTGGAAACACCATATATTTT.

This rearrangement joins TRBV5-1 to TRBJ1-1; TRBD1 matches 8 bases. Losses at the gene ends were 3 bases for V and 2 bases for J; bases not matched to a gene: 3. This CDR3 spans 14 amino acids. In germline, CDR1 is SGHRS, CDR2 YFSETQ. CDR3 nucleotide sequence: TGCGCCAGCAGCTGGCAGGGGGCTAACACTGAAGCTTTCTTT. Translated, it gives CASSWQGANTEAFF.

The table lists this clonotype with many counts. The CDR3 sequence: CSAARIKAGYNEQFF. CDR3 in DNA: TGCAGTGCGGCTAGGATAAAAGCCGGATACAATGAGCAGTTCTTC. The chain recombines TRBV20-1 with TRBJ2-1; D gene ambiguous. The CDR3 is 15 residues long. V lost 6 bases and J 4 bases, leaving 19 bases between the germline ends. Germline CDR1 and CDR2: DFQATT and SNEGSKA (reference sequence).

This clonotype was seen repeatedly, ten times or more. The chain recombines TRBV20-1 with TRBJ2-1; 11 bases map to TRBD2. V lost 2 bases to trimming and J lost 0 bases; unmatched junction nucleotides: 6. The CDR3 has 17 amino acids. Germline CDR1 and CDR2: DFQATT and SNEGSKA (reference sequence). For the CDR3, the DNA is TGCAGTGCTAGACGTCGTAGCGGGAGGGCCTCCTACAATGAGCAGTTCTTC. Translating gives CSARRRSGRASYNEQFF.

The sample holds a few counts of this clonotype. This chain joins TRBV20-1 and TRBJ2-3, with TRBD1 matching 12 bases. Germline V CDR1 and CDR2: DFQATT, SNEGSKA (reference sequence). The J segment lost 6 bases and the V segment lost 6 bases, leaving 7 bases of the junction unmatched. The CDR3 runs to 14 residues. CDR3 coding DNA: TGCAGTGCGGAGGGACAGGGGGCAGGTGATACGCAGTATTTT. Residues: CSAEGQGAGDTQYF.

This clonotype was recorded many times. The CDR3 DNA follows: TGTGCCAGCAGCCCTAGGGGATCGGGTGAGCAGTTCTTC. This sequence encodes CASSPRGSGEQFF. The chain recombines TRBV12-3 or TRBV12-4 with TRBJ2-1; maybe TRBD1 (5 bases). The CDR3 totals 13 residues. V was cut by 6 bases and J by 9 bases, with 15 bases left in between.

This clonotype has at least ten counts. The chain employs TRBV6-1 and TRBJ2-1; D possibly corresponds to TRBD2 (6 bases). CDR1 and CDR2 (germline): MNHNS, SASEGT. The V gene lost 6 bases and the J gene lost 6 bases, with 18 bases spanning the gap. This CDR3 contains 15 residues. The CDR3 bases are TGTGCCAGCAGGAAGGCCGGGACTGCTTCCAATGAGCAGTTCTTC. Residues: CASRKAGTASNEQFF.

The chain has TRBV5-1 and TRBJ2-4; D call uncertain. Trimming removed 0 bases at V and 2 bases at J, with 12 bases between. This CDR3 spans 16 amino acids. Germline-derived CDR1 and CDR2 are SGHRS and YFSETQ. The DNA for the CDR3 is TGCGCCAGCAGCTTGGTTCCCGAAGGGACCAAAAACATTCAGTACTTC. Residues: CASSLVPEGTKNIQYF.

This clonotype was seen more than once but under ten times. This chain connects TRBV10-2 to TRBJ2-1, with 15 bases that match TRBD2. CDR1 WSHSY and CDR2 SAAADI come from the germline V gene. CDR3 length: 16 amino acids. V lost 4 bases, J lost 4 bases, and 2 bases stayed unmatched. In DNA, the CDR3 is TGCGCCAGCAGTGGGACTAGCGGGGGGGATTACAATGAGCAGTTCTTC. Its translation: CASSGTSGGDYNEQFF.

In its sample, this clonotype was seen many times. CDR3 in DNA: TGTGCCAGCAGTTTACCGGGGGAGAAGCACGAGCAGTACTTC. Translating gives CASSLPGEKHEQYF. This chain connects TRBV12-3 or TRBV12-4 to TRBJ2-7; D is perhaps TRBD2 (6 bases). This CDR3 is 14 amino acids long. Deletions cut 2 bases from V and 5 bases from J, with 13 bases between.

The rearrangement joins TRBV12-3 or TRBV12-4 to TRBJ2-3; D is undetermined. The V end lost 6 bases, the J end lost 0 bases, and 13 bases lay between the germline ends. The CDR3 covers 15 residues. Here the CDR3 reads CASSSGGISTDTQYF. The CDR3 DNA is TGTGCCAGCAGCTCCGGCGGAATTAGCACAGATACGCAGTATTTT.

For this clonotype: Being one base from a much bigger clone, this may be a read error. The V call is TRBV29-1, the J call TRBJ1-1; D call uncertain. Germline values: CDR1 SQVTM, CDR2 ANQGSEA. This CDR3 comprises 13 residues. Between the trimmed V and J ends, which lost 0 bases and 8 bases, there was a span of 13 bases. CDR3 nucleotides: TGCAGCGTTGAAGATTTGTTGAAGGAAGAAGCTTTCTTT. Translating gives CSVEDLLKEEAFF.

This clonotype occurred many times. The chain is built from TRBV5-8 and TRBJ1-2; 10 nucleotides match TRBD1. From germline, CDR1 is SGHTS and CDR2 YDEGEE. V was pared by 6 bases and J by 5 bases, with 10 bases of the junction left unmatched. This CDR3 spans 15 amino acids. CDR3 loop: CASTQTRTGGYGYTF. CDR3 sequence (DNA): TGTGCCAGCACCCAGACCAGGACAGGGGGGTATGGCTACACCTTC.

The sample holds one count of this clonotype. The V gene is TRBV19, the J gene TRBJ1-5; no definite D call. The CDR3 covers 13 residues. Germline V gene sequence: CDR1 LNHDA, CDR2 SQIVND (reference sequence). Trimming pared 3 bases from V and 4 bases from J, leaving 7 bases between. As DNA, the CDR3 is TGTGCCAGTAGTATTATGGGGAATCAGCCCCAGCATTTT. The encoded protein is CASSIMGNQPQHF.

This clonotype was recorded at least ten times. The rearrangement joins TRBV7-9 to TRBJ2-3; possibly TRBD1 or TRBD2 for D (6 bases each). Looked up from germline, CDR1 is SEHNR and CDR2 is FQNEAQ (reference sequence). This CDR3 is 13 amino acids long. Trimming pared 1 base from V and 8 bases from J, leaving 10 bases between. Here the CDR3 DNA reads TGTGCCAGCAGCTTAGAGGGGGGAGGTACGCAGTATTTT. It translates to CASSLEGGGTQYF.

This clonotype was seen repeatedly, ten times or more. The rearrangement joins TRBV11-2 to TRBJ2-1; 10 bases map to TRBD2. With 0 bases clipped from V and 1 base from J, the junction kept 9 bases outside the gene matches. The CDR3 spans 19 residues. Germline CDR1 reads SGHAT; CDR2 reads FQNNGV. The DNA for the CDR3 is TGTGCCAGCAGCTTAGATGGGCTAGCGGGAGTCTCTTCCTACAATGAGCAGTTCTTC. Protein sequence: CASSLDGLAGVSSYNEQFF.

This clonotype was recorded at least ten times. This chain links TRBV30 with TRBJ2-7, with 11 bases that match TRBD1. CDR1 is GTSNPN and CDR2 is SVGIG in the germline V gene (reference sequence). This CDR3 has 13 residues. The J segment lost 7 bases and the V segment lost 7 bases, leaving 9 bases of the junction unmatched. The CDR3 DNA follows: TGTGCCTTACTCCGGACAGGGGGCAGTGAGCAGTACTTC. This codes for CALLRTGGSEQYF.

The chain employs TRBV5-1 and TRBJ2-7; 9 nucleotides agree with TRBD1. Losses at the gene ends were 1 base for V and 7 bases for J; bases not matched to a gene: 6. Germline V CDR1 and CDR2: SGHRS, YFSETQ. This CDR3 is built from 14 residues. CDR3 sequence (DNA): TGCGCCAGCAGCTTGACCGGGACAGGGAATGAGCAGTACTTC. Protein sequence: CASSLTGTGNEQYF.

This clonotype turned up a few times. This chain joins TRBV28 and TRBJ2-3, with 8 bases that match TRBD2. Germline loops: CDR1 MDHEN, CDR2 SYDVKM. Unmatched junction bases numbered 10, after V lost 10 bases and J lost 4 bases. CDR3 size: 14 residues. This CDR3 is CANSREARADTQYF. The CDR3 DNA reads TGTGCCAACTCGCGGGAGGCGAGGGCAGATACGCAGTATTTT.